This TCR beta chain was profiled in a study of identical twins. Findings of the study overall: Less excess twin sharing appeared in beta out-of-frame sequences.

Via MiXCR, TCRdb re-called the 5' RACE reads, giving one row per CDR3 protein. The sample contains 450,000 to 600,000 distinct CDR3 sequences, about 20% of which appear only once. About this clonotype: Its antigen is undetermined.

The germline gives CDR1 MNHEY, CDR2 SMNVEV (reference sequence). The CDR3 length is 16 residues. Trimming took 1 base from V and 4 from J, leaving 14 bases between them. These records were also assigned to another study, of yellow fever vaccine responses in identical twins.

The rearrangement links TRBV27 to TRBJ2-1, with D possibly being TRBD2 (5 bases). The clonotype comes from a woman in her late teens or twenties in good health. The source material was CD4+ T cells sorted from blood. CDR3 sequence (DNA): TGTGCCAGCAGTTTATTCGGGCTAGCTCCTTACAATGAGCAGTTCTTC. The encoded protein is CASSLFGLAPYNEQFF.